The 21 T cell receptor beta chains below come from one sample, sequenced in a study of OX40 agonist ivuxolimab in advanced cancers. The table came from immunoSEQ multiplex PCR; TCRdb's copy has only in-frame clones and leaves some out. Among tens of thousands of clones, almost 85% were seen once, and the ten largest hold approximately 5.1%. The sample here was CD4+ or CD8+ T cells sorted from blood, taken in a trial of the OX40 agonist ivuxolimab. The receptors here all came from an adult with an advanced solid tumor such as melanoma, head and neck, liver or kidney cancer.

This chain links TRBV4-3 with TRBJ1-1; D is undetermined. CDR1 LGHNA and CDR2 YSLEER come from the germline V gene. The CDR3 spans 16 residues. V shed 3 bases and J shed 3 bases, with 17 bases lying between them. As DNA, the CDR3 is TGCGCCAGCAGCCATTCGGGCCGTGGAAAGCACACTGAAGCTTTCTTT. It codes for CASSHSGRGKHTEAFF.

The rearrangement links TRBV7-9 to TRBJ2-7, with 10 bases that match TRBD1. V shed 3 bases, J shed 5 bases, and the junction held 4 bases outside the gene matches. The CDR3 runs 14 residues. From germline, CDR1 is SEHNR and CDR2 FQNEAQ (reference sequence). The CDR3 is CASSLGQGFNEQYF. CDR3 DNA sequence: TGTGCCAGCAGCTTGGGACAGGGGTTTAACGAGCAGTACTTC.

The chain is built from TRBV6-6 and TRBJ1-4, with D possibly TRBD1 on 6 matching bases. With 7 bases removed from V and 13 bases from J, the gap between germline ends came to 16 bases. Germline loops: CDR1 MNHNY, CDR2 SVGAGI (reference sequence). This CDR3 is built from 12 residues. CDR3 sequence: CASTAGAGRLFF. DNA for the CDR3: TGTGCCAGCACCGCAGGGGCGGGGCGACTGTTTTTT.

V usage is TRBV19 and J usage is TRBJ2-6; D uncertain. Germline lookup yields CDR1 LNHDA and CDR2 SQIVND (reference sequence). The CDR3 spans 15 residues. V lost 0 bases, J lost 0 bases, and 3 bases lay in between. CDR3 residues: CASSIDRSGANVLTF. In DNA, the CDR3 is TGTGCCAGTAGTATAGATCGCTCTGGGGCCAACGTCCTGACTTTC.

The J gene is TRBJ2-6, the V gene TRBV19, with TRBD1 matching over 7 bases. The CDR3 sequence is 17 residues long. Trimming removed 5 bases from V and 0 bases from J; junction bases left unmatched: 7. Germline V lookup: CDR1 LNHDA, CDR2 SQIVND (reference sequence). The CDR3 coding sequence is TGTGCCAGTAGTCCCCGCAGACAGGGCTCTGGGGCCAACGTCCTGACTTTC. Its protein product is CASSPRRQGSGANVLTF.

The chain couples TRBV5-4 to TRBJ1-2; D uncertain. The CDR3 is 16 amino acids. Trimming removed 3 bases at V and 5 bases at J, with 20 bases between. CDR1 is SGHNT, CDR2 YYREEE, per germline (reference sequence). This chain's CDR3 is CASSWTQDDGGYGYTF. CDR3 bases: TGTGCCAGCAGCTGGACCCAAGACGATGGCGGGTATGGCTACACCTTC.

This chain joins TRBV7-2 and TRBJ2-7, with 8 bases identical to TRBD2. The CDR3 runs to 14 residues. CDR1 and CDR2 (germline): SGHTA, FQGNSA. With V trimmed by 5 bases and J by 4 bases, 7 bases remained unmatched. The CDR3 sequence is CASSNAGGLYEQYF. CDR3 DNA sequence: TGTGCCAGCAGCAACGCGGGGGGACTGTACGAGCAGTACTTC.

The chain employs TRBV6-5 and TRBJ1-1, with a tentative D call TRBD1 (6 bases). Trimming removed 4 bases at V and 4 bases at J, with 13 bases between. The V gene's germline CDR1 is MNHEY and CDR2 SVGAGI. CDR3 length: 14 amino acids. CDR3 nucleotide sequence: TGTGCCAGCAGTTCTCGGTGGGACACCACTGAAGCTTTCTTT. Translating it yields CASSSRWDTTEAFF.

The rearrangement joins TRBV15 to TRBJ2-5, with TRBD1 identical over 9 bases. J gave up 4 bases and V 3 bases, and 6 bases lay outside the gene matches. The V gene's germline CDR1 is LNHNV and CDR2 YYDKDF (reference sequence). The CDR3 spans 15 residues. CDR3 sequence reads: CATSRPTGGIETQYF. DNA of the CDR3: TGTGCCACCAGCAGGCCGACAGGGGGGATAGAGACCCAGTACTTC.

The chain is built from TRBV11-2 and TRBJ2-2, with unresolved D. V shed 5 bases and J shed 2 bases, with 6 bases lying between them. The CDR3 is 13 residues long. Germline CDR1 is SGHAT and CDR2 is FQNNGV. The CDR3 nucleotides read TGTGCCAGCAGCCCGTTTAACACCGGGGAGCTGTTTTTT. Protein: CASSPFNTGELFF.

The chain uses TRBV28 and TRBJ1-1, with 8 bases fitting TRBD1. V shed 4 bases, J shed 1 base, and the junction held 8 bases outside the gene matches. Germline V gives CDR1 MDHEN, CDR2 SYDVKM. This CDR3 has 16 residues. CDR3 residues: CASSSAQGQENTEAFF. The CDR3, as DNA: TGTGCCAGCAGTTCCGCCCAGGGACAGGAGAACACTGAAGCTTTCTTT.

For this clone: Relative to the germline gene, one junction end is altered; a read error may explain this. The genes are TRBV4-1 and TRBJ2-5; 11 bases map to TRBD2. This CDR3 has 14 amino acids. From germline, CDR1 is MGHRA and CDR2 YSYEKL. Here the CDR3 DNA reads TGCGCCAGCAGCCAAGGACAACTAGCGGGAGTATTGGACTTC. Protein: CASSQGQLAGVLDF.

The rearrangement links TRBV28 to TRBJ1-2, with D possibly TRBD1 on 5 matching bases. The germline V and J ends were trimmed by 6 bases and 1 base, with 21 bases remaining between them. This CDR3 has 17 amino acids. Germline loops: CDR1 MDHEN, CDR2 SYDVKM. The CDR3 DNA is TGTGCCAGCAGACCGCTTGGGGCAGGGCCTATTAACTATGGCTACACCTTC. This encodes CASRPLGAGPINYGYTF.

The chain couples TRBV6-1 to TRBJ1-2; D is unresolved. The germline CDR1 and CDR2 sequences are MNHNS and SASEGT. The CDR3 loop spans 13 amino acids. Trimming removed 2 bases at V and 10 bases at J, with 14 bases between. The CDR3 reads CASSENLGNIYTF. CDR3 coding DNA: TGTGCCAGCAGTGAAAATTTGGGTAACATCTACACCTTC.

The chain recombines TRBV19 with TRBJ2-1, with 13 bases lining up with TRBD2. Germline lookup yields CDR1 LNHDA and CDR2 SQIVND (reference sequence). The ends lost 0 bases at V and 7 bases at J; junction bases unmatched: 6. CDR3 length: 17 residues. The CDR3 loop is CASSIDSGLAGENEQFF. The CDR3 region has the DNA TGTGCCAGTAGTATAGATTCAGGACTAGCGGGGGAGAATGAGCAGTTCTTC.

This clone has just one count. J is TRBJ2-1 and V is TRBV6-1; the D gene is possibly TRBD2 (6 bases). Trimming removed 0 bases from V and 14 bases from J, with 14 bases in between. CDR1 is MNHNS, CDR2 SASEGT, per germline. This CDR3 region has 13 residues. The CDR3 loop reads CASSEAQAGAEFF. The CDR3 DNA reads TGTGCCAGCAGTGAAGCGCAAGCGGGCGCCGAGTTCTTC.

V gene TRBV29-1 combines with J gene TRBJ2-6, with D maybe TRBD1 (6 bases). CDR1 and CDR2 from the germline V gene are SQVTM and ANQGSEA. Trimming pared 7 bases from V and 0 bases from J, leaving 16 bases between. This CDR3 is 16 amino acids long. DNA for the CDR3: TGCAGCGCCCAGGACAGTCCGAACTCTGGGGCCAACGTCCTGACTTTC. This encodes CSAQDSPNSGANVLTF.

V is TRBV5-1 and J is TRBJ2-6; the D gene is possibly TRBD1 (6 bases). Germline V gene data show CDR1 as SGHRS and CDR2 as YFSETQ. There are 17 residues in the CDR3. Trimming cost V 4 bases and J 0 bases, with 14 bases left between them. CDR3 residues: CASSPVLGGSGANVLTF. DNA of the CDR3: TGCGCCAGCAGCCCAGTGCTAGGGGGCTCTGGGGCCAACGTCCTGACTTTC.

The chain has TRBV9 and TRBJ1-1; 8 positions match TRBD1. This CDR3 spans 16 amino acids. V lost 3 bases to trimming and J lost 0 bases; unmatched junction nucleotides: 7. Germline assignment: CDR1 SGDLS and CDR2 YYNGEE. DNA of the CDR3: TGTGCCAGCAGCGAACGACAGGGGTCCTTGAACACTGAAGCTTTCTTT. Its protein product is CASSERQGSLNTEAFF.

The J gene is TRBJ1-1, the V gene TRBV28, with 7 bases that match TRBD1. The CDR3 has 13 residues. Germline V gene sequence: CDR1 MDHEN, CDR2 SYDVKM. The V gene end was trimmed by 5 bases and the J gene end by 9 bases; junction bases not matched to a gene: 9. The CDR3 loop reads CASSATGMTKAFF. CDR3 DNA: TGTGCCAGCAGTGCGACAGGGATGACCAAAGCTTTCTTT.

The chain joins TRBV7-2 to TRBJ1-1, with D perhaps TRBD1 (6 bases). The germline V and J ends were trimmed by 6 bases and 6 bases, with 14 bases remaining between them. This CDR3 region has 13 residues. CDR1 is SGHTA and CDR2 is FQGNSA in the germline V gene. Here the CDR3 reads CASSSRQVAEAFF. The CDR3 coding sequence is TGTGCCAGCAGTTCGCGACAGGTCGCTGAAGCTTTCTTT.